The sequence of this T cell receptor (beta chain) was determined in a study of blood T cells in healthy people across ages. A second 7 to 11 cycle PCR used barcoded and J-beta primers. MiXCR was run by TCRdb on the 5' RACE reads, yielding one entry per CDR3 protein. The sample has 720,000 or so distinct CDR3 sequences, approximately 40% seen once; the top ten hold 30%. The ends were cut back, 2 bases at V and 3 bases at J, with 9 bases in the middle. CDR1 is SGHNT and CDR2 is YYREEE in the germline V gene (reference sequence). The CDR3 runs 13 residues. The genes are TRBV5-4 and TRBJ2-7; D is unclear. The TCR was taken from a man older than 75 in good health. The sample was blood. CDR3: CASSFLENYEQYF. The DNA for the CDR3 is TGTGCCAGCAGCTTTCTGGAAAACTACGAGCAGTACTTC.